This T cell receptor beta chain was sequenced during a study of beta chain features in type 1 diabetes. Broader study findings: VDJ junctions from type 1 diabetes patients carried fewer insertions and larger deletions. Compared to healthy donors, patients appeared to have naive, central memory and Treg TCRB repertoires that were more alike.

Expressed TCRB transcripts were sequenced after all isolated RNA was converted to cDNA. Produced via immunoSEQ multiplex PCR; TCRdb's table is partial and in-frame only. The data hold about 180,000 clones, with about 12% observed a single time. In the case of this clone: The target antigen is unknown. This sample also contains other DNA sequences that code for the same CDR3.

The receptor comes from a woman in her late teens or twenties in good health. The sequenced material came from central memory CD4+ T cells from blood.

CDR3 coding DNA: TGTGCCAGCAGTTTAACAGGGGTGGCCAAAAACATTCAGTACTTC. Residues: CASSLTGVAKNIQYF. The V gene is TRBV27, the J gene TRBJ2-4, with 7 bases aligning to TRBD1. V shed 2 bases and J 1 base; nucleotides not matched to a gene: 2. The CDR3 spans 15 residues. Germline loops: CDR1 MNHEY, CDR2 SMNVEV (reference sequence).